The next 23 T cell receptor beta chains were all read from a single sample in a study of Ad26.COV2.S vaccination and SARS-CoV-2 variants. The method was immunoSEQ multiplex PCR; TCRdb's version includes in-frame clones alone and lacks a portion of them. The data contain tens of thousands of clones, 82% of them singletons. The material was peripheral blood, obtained after recovery from COVID-19. Receptors originate from a human donor who had recovered from COVID-19.

DNA for the CDR3: TGTGCCAGCAGCTGGACAGCGAACACTGAAGCTTTCTTT. This encodes CASSWTANTEAFF. V and J are TRBV5-4 and TRBJ1-1; D might be TRBD1 (6 bases). Germline V CDR1 and CDR2: SGHNT, YYREEE (reference sequence). With 3 bases removed from V and 1 base from J, the gap between germline ends came to 7 bases. The CDR3 extends over 13 amino acids.

This chain links TRBV5-6 with TRBJ2-2, with TRBD1 matching 10 bases. Trimming removed 1 base from V and 6 bases from J; junction bases left unmatched: 6. This CDR3 comprises 16 residues. CDR1 and CDR2 (germline): SGHDT, YYEEEE. CDR3 sequence: CASSLPGTGDPGELFF. Here the CDR3 DNA reads TGTGCCAGCAGCTTGCCCGGGACAGGGGATCCCGGGGAGCTGTTTTTT.

The rearrangement uses TRBV27 and TRBJ2-3, with 7 nucleotides matching TRBD2. V was pared by 3 bases and J by 3 bases, with 9 bases of the junction left unmatched. Germline loops: CDR1 MNHEY, CDR2 SMNVEV (reference sequence). The CDR3 sequence is 16 residues long. The CDR3 here is CASSLGGGSVTDTQYF. The CDR3 DNA is TGTGCCAGCAGTTTGGGAGGCGGGAGCGTAACAGATACGCAGTATTTT.

This clone came up once. At one end, the junction sequence differs from germline, possibly due to a read error. The chain couples TRBV5-8 to TRBJ1-3; 8 nucleotides line up with TRBD1. Germline V gene data show CDR1 as SGHTS and CDR2 as YDEGEE. The CDR3 has 11 amino acids. The CDR3 protein is CAGLQGTGYLF. Here the CDR3 DNA reads TGTGCCGGCCTTCAGGGGACAGGCTACCTTTTT. Supplemented by reference TRBV5-8 and TRBJ1-3, the full variable domain reads EAGVTQSPTHLIKTRGQQATLRCSPISGHTSVYWYQQALGLGLQFLLWYDEGEERNRGNFPPRFSGRQFPNYSSELNVNALELEDSALYLCAGLQGTGYLFGEGSWLTVV.

This rearrangement joins TRBV6-5 to TRBJ1-2, with 10 nucleotides matching TRBD1. V gave up 4 bases and J gave up 7 bases; unmatched junction bases: 6. The CDR3 has 14 amino acids. Germline CDR1 and CDR2: MNHEY and SVGAGI. The CDR3 here is CASSLGQGISGYTF. The CDR3 nucleotides read TGTGCCAGCAGTTTGGGACAGGGGATAAGTGGCTACACCTTC.

The rearrangement links TRBV10-1 to TRBJ2-1, with TRBD1 matching over 7 bases. The CDR3 is made up of 13 amino acids. Trimming took 3 bases from V and 6 from J; bases not matched to a gene: 2. Germline V lookup: CDR1 WNHNN, CDR2 SYGVQD (reference sequence). CDR3 amino acids: CASSERQGNEQFF. The CDR3 bases are TGCGCCAGCAGTGAACGACAGGGCAATGAGCAGTTCTTC.

The chain carries TRBV18 and TRBJ2-2, with D uncertain. CDR1 and CDR2 from the germline V gene are KGHSH and LQKENI. V was cut by 2 bases and J by 1 base, with 2 bases left in between. The CDR3 contains 13 residues. The DNA of the CDR3 is TGTGCCAGCTCACCAGTGAACACCGGGGAGCTGTTTTTT. It encodes CASSPVNTGELFF.

This rearrangement joins TRBV27 to TRBJ1-3, with D perhaps matching TRBD1 (5 bases). The CDR3 loop spans 19 amino acids. Germline CDR1 MNHEY, CDR2 SMNVEV (reference sequence). Trimming took 7 bases from V and 0 from J, leaving 25 bases between them. In nucleotides, the CDR3 is TGTGCCAGCACCACCCCCGTCAGGGTACAGTGGTACTCTGGAAACACCATATATTTT. Protein product: CASTTPVRVQWYSGNTIYF.

The chain couples TRBV13 to TRBJ2-2, with a weak D call TRBD1 (6 bases). Trimming shortened V by 2 bases and J by 1 base, and 11 bases separated the two germline ends. Looked up from germline, CDR1 is PRHDT and CDR2 is FYEKMQ (reference sequence). The CDR3 consists of 16 residues. The CDR3 reads CASSLTGTLNTGELFF. The CDR3 DNA follows: TGTGCCAGCAGCTTAACAGGGACCTTGAACACCGGGGAGCTGTTTTTT.

The chain carries TRBV5-4 and TRBJ1-5; 11 nucleotides line up with TRBD1. CDR1 and CDR2 (germline): SGHNT, YYREEE (reference sequence). CDR3 length equals 14 residues. The V gene end was trimmed by 3 bases and the J gene end by 5 bases; junction bases not matched to a gene: 1. DNA for the CDR3: TGTGCCAGCAGCTCGGGACAGGGGGATCAGCCCCAGCATTTT. Amino acid sequence: CASSSGQGDQPQHF. The full variable domain, its missing parts supplied by reference TRBV5-4 and TRBJ1-5, is ETGVTQSPTHLIKTRGQQVTLRCSSQSGHNTVSWYQQALGQGPQFIFQYYREEENGRGNFPPRFSGLQFPNYSSELNVNALELDDSALYLCASSSGQGDQPQHFGDGTRLSIL.

This rearrangement joins TRBV28 to TRBJ2-7; possibly TRBD1 for D (5 bases). Trimming took 2 bases from V and 5 from J, leaving 16 bases between them. CDR1 MDHEN and CDR2 SYDVKM come from the germline V gene. This CDR3 contains 15 residues. This CDR3 reads CASSLGGALGDEQYF. As DNA, the CDR3 is TGTGCCAGCAGTTTAGGTGGGGCGCTTGGGGACGAGCAGTACTTC.

The CDR3 reads CASSDYREHVYGYTF. In DNA, the CDR3 is TGTGCCAGCAGTGACTACAGGGAGCACGTCTATGGCTACACCTTC. V and J are TRBV6-6 and TRBJ1-2; a possible D gene is TRBD1 (6 bases). The CDR3 spans 15 residues. CDR1 and CDR2 from the germline V gene are MNHNY and SVGAGI (reference sequence). V was clipped by 5 bases and J by 4 bases, with 17 bases between them.

CDR3 sequence reads: CASHGGRSSYNEQFF. DNA for the CDR3: TGTGCCAGTCATGGGGGGCGAAGCTCCTACAATGAGCAGTTCTTC. The chain combines TRBV19 with TRBJ2-1, with D perhaps given as TRBD1 or TRBD2 (6 bases each). This CDR3 has 15 residues. Germline loops: CDR1 LNHDA, CDR2 SQIVND (reference sequence). Trimming took off 8 bases at V and 0 bases at J, with 14 bases between the two ends.

This chain uses TRBV5-1 with TRBJ2-1, with TRBD2 matching over 7 bases. Germline V gives CDR1 SGHRS, CDR2 YFSETQ. V lost 5 bases and J lost 8; bases outside the gene matches: 7. There are 13 residues in the CDR3. The CDR3 region is CASSLPGGDEQFF. The CDR3 DNA sequence: TGCGCCAGCAGTCTGCCGGGGGGTGATGAGCAGTTCTTC.

CDR3 sequence reads: CASSRYNEQFF. The CDR3 DNA follows: TGTGCCAGCAGTCGCTACAATGAGCAGTTCTTC. This chain joins TRBV28 and TRBJ2-1; D is uncertain. The germline V gene encodes CDR1 MDHEN and CDR2 SYDVKM. This CDR3 comprises 11 residues. V was cut by 5 bases and J by 3 bases, with 2 bases left in between.

This clone was counted a few times. The gene calls are TRBV15 and TRBJ1-1; D call uncertain. CDR1 and CDR2 (germline): LNHNV, YYDKDF (reference sequence). With 0 bases removed from V and 0 bases from J, the gap between germline ends came to 8 bases. CDR3 length equals 15 residues. In DNA, the CDR3 is TGTGCCACCAGCAGAGATACGCGGATGAACACTGAAGCTTTCTTT. Its translation: CATSRDTRMNTEAFF.

Regarding this clone: In the same sample, other DNA sequences code for this CDR3. V gene TRBV7-2 combines with J gene TRBJ2-1, with D unclear. The ends were cut back, 1 base at V and 4 bases at J, with 5 bases in the middle. CDR1 is SGHTA, CDR2 FQGNSA, per germline. The CDR3 consists of 13 residues. CDR3 sequence reads: CASSLDSYNEQFF. DNA of the CDR3: TGTGCCAGCAGCTTAGATTCATACAATGAGCAGTTCTTC.

In its sample, this clone was seen once. The chain recombines TRBV19 with TRBJ1-1; unclear D gene. Trimming left V 8 bases short and J 3 bases short, with 7 bases between. Germline values: CDR1 LNHDA, CDR2 SQIVND (reference sequence). The CDR3 runs 11 residues. The CDR3 DNA sequence: TGTGCCAGTGCGTCTTACACTGAAGCTTTCTTT. Residues: CASASYTEAFF.

The chain joins TRBV6-1 to TRBJ2-3; maybe TRBD2 (5 bases). Trimming cost V 0 bases and J 6 bases, with 7 bases left between them. Looked up from germline, CDR1 is MNHNS and CDR2 is SASEGT. This CDR3 spans 13 amino acids. The CDR3 loop is CASSEAPGDTQYF. CDR3 in DNA: TGTGCCAGCAGTGAAGCGCCGGGGGATACGCAGTATTTT.

The chain links TRBV27 to TRBJ1-4; 7 positions match TRBD1. Germline assignment: CDR1 MNHEY and CDR2 SMNVEV (reference sequence). The ends lost 5 bases at V and 5 bases at J; junction bases unmatched: 5. CDR3 length: 14 residues. For the CDR3, the DNA is TGTGCCAGCAGTCCGAGACAGGGAAATGAAAAACTGTTTTTT. This translates into CASSPRQGNEKLFF.

The chain combines TRBV13 with TRBJ2-2; 12 bases line up with TRBD2. With 6 bases clipped from V and 4 bases from J, the junction kept 9 bases outside the gene matches. Germline assignment: CDR1 PRHDT and CDR2 FYEKMQ (reference sequence). CDR3 length equals 17 residues. Here the CDR3 reads CASSFEGLAGFTGELFF. The CDR3 nucleotides read TGTGCCAGCAGTTTTGAGGGACTAGCGGGTTTCACCGGGGAGCTGTTTTTT. The entire variable domain, with the rest obtained from reference TRBV13 and TRBJ2-2, is as follows: AAGVIQSPRHLIKEKRETATLKCYPIPRHDTVYWYQQGPGQDPQFLISFYEKMQSDKGSIPDRFSAQQFSDYHSELNMSSLELGDSALYFCASSFEGLAGFTGELFFGEGSRLTVL.

The CDR3 spells CASSDPGTFGTEAFF. In nucleotides, the CDR3 is TGTGCCAGCAGTGACCCGGGAACTTTTGGGACTGAAGCTTTCTTT. V usage is TRBV6-1 and J usage is TRBJ1-1; D is unclear. Trimming shortened V by 3 bases and J by 5 bases, and 16 bases separated the two germline ends. Germline CDR1 is MNHNS and CDR2 is SASEGT. The CDR3 is 15 residues long.

This chain links TRBV4-1 with TRBJ1-2, with TRBD1 identical over 7 bases. The V segment lost 3 bases and the J segment 2 bases; nucleotides outside the gene matches: 9. This CDR3 region has 16 residues. The germline gives CDR1 MGHRA, CDR2 YSYEKL. The CDR3 region has the DNA TGCGCCAGCAGCCATTCCCCGGGACAGTTGAACTATGGCTACACCTTC. Amino acid sequence: CASSHSPGQLNYGYTF.